This entry features one T cell receptor (beta chain) sequence. Its antigen is still unknown. TCR alpha and TCR beta cDNA libraries carrying sample barcodes and UMIs were produced by 5'RACE using constant-segment primers. TCRdb called the 5' RACE reads again in MiXCR, with one record for every CDR3 protein. The table includes about 290,000 distinct CDR3 sequences, 15% to 20% detected once. The record originates from a study of T-cell memory formation after mild COVID-19. Trimming cost V 0 bases and J 7 bases, with 14 bases left between them. This CDR3 has 15 amino acids. Germline CDR1 and CDR2: SGDLS and YYNGEE. Notes on the study in general: In pre-infection memory, a portion of responding clones appeared, which suggested that cross-reactive memory joined. Among clones contracting day 15 to 85, CD4/CD8 was balanced, whereas later expanders leaned CD4+.

Material for sequencing was PBMCs or a T cell subset sorted from them (not recorded which). The chain links TRBV9 to TRBJ1-5, with D perhaps TRBD1 (5 bases). This sequence originates from a young man who had mild COVID-19 (a few samples of this study predate the infection). Cell type and time point are not known. CDR3 bases: TGTGCCAGCAGCGTAGGTTCGGGGGTCAGGCAGCCCCAGCATTTT. Its protein product is CASSVGSGVRQPQHF.